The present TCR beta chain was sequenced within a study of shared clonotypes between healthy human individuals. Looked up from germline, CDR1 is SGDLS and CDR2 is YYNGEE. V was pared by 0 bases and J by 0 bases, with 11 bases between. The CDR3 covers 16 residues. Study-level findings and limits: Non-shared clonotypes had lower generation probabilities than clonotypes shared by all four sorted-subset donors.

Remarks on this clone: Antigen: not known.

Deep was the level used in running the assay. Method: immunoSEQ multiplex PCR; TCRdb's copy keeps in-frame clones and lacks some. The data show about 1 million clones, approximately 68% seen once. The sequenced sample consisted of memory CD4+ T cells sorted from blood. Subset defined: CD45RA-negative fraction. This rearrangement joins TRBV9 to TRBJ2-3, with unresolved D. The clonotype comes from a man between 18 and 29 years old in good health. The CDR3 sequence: CASSVAQLGSTDTQYF. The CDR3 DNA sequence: TGTGCCAGCAGCGTAGCTCAGTTAGGGAGCACAGATACGCAGTATTTT. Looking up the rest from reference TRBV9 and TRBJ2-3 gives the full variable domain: DSGVTQTPKHLITATGQRVTLRCSPRSGDLSVYWYQQSLDQGLQFLIQYYNGEERAKGNILERFSAQQFPDLHSELNLSSLELGDSALYFCASSVAQLGSTDTQYFGPGTRLTVL.